This record covers a single TCR beta chain. Germline-derived CDR1 and CDR2 are WSHSY and SAAADI. The CDR3 has 15 amino acids. Trimming took off 2 bases at V and 3 bases at J, with 11 bases between the two ends. Under the authors' procedure: Estimation of nucleated cell counts was performed using reference gene primer amplification. The protocol was immunoSEQ multiplex PCR, while the TCRdb copy is restricted to in-frame clones and leaves out a portion. V and J calls and clone size are those listed in that table; D and trimming were worked out from the DNA. The repertoire holds about 76,000 clones, with roughly 87% as singletons. This sample was taken from a study of blood T cell repertoires in COVID-19. Study as a whole: Material from acute and convalescent COVID-19 was sourced from the United States, Italy and Spain. Sources were T cells, B-cell-depleted T cells, or PBMCs; the material itself was cDNA or gDNA.

This clonotype was sampled from a woman of 80 years or more with active or convalescent COVID-19. The chain recombines TRBV10-2 with TRBJ2-1; possible D gene TRBD1, 6 bases. Sequenced input: peripheral blood. The CDR3 nucleotides are TGCGCCAGCAGTGAGCCCGGGACACTCTACAATGAGCAGTTCTTC. This codes for CASSEPGTLYNEQFF.